This T cell receptor (beta chain) originates from a study of cytomegalovirus exposure and HLA in healthy donors. Overall study results and limits: In a later analysis, HLA-C alleles had the fewest associated TCRs, DRB1 alleles the most. Rare TCR sequences dominated, though some public TCRs recurred in many donors.

Details on this clone: Its antigen is still unknown.

PCR employed 60 Vbeta and 13 Jbeta primers. Clones were sequenced by immunoSEQ multiplex PCR, and TCRdb holds only the in-frame ones, with some missing. The sample holds about 85,000 clones, roughly 73% seen once. The CDR3 is 12 amino acids. Germline CDR1 reads SGHRS; CDR2 reads YFSETQ. Trimming removed 4 bases from V and 0 bases from J, with 5 bases in between. Sequenced material: PBMCs. The J gene is TRBJ2-7, the V gene TRBV5-1; D is ambiguous. The receptor was isolated from a boy between 5 and 17 years old in good health and CMV-seronegative. The CDR3 DNA sequence: TGCGCCAGCAGCCCAGACTCCTACGAGCAGTACTTC. Translation: CASSPDSYEQYF. The entire variable domain, with the rest obtained from reference TRBV5-1 and TRBJ2-7, is as follows: KAGVTQTPRYLIKTRGQQVTLSCSPISGHRSVSWYQQTPGQGLQFLFEYFSETQRNKGNFPGRFSGRQFSNSRSEMNVSTLELGDSALYLCASSPDSYEQYFGPGTRLTVT.